This T cell receptor beta chain was obtained from a study of identifying expanded T cells in peripheral blood. In regard to this clone: No antigen is known for it.

No infections or other immune events were documented during collection. From germline, CDR1 is SGHNT and CDR2 YYREEE (reference sequence). Trimming took off 4 bases at V and 4 bases at J, with 15 bases between the two ends. The CDR3 has 14 amino acids. Sequencing was performed with immunoSEQ multiplex PCR; in TCRdb, only in-frame clones are kept and a portion is missing. The sample consists of tens of thousands of clones, about 89% of them appearing once. General study points: Variance in clone template counts between approximately two-week samples significantly increased with total template count across all healthy donors.

This clonotype was sampled from a person aged 18-70 years in good health. V gene TRBV5-4 combines with J gene TRBJ2-7; a weak D match, TRBD1 (6 bases). The sequencing sample was made of blood. CDR3 nucleotides: TGTGCCAGCAGCCAAGCGACAGGAGAATACGAGCAGTACTTC. It specifies CASSQATGEYEQYF.